The 11 T cell receptor beta chains reported below all come from one sample, sequenced in a study of blood T cell repertoires in COVID-19. Assay: immunoSEQ multiplex PCR; the TCRdb copy retains only in-frame clones and omits some. The sample includes about 50,000 clones, about 88% seen only once; the top ten take roughly a quarter. The sample comprised peripheral blood. Receptor source: a human donor in a cohort sampled during active COVID-19.

The chain combines TRBV9 with TRBJ2-1; 10 bases line up with TRBD2. This CDR3 spans 16 amino acids. Germline trimming cut 2 bases from V and 2 bases from J; bases unmatched to any gene: 4. CDR1 and CDR2 (germline): SGDLS, YYNGEE. CDR3 DNA: TGTGCCAGCAGCGTTTTAGCGGGAGGCACCTACAATGAGCAGTTCTTC. Its translation: CASSVLAGGTYNEQFF.

The CDR3 DNA is TGTGCCAGCAGCGGACAGGGAGGGAACACTGAAGCTTTCTTT. Protein sequence: CASSGQGGNTEAFF. The chain employs TRBV11-3 and TRBJ1-1; 8 nucleotides match TRBD1. The CDR3 sequence is 14 residues long. Trimming at V came to 5 bases and at J to 1 base, leaving 3 bases not matched to a gene. Per germline, CDR1 SGHNT and CDR2 YENEEA.

The chain couples TRBV3-1 (or the pseudogene TRBV3-2) to TRBJ2-3; 9 nucleotides line up with TRBD2. The CDR3 runs to 17 residues. Trimming cost V 0 bases and J 3 bases; bases outside gene matches: 7. Germline assignment: CDR1 LGHDT and CDR2 YNNKEL (reference sequence). CDR3 nucleotide sequence: TGTGCCAGCAGCCAAGATCGAGGCGGGGGGGCAACAGATACGCAGTATTTT. As protein: CASSQDRGGGATDTQYF.

The chain joins TRBV28 to TRBJ1-1, with TRBD1 as a possible D gene (6 bases). The CDR3 consists of 15 residues. V dropped 3 bases and J dropped 2 bases, with 13 bases sitting between them. CDR1 MDHEN and CDR2 SYDVKM come from the germline V gene. In nucleotides, the CDR3 is TGTGCCAGCAGTTTTTACAGGGCCTCAAACACTGAAGCTTTCTTT. Its protein is CASSFYRASNTEAFF.

The chain is built from TRBV19 and TRBJ2-2; D is ambiguous. The germline V gene has CDR1 LNHDA and CDR2 SQIVND (reference sequence). The CDR3 consists of 14 residues. V was trimmed by 6 bases and J by 0 bases, leaving 8 bases between them. This CDR3 is CASRRASNTGELFF. The CDR3 DNA is TGTGCCAGTAGAAGAGCATCGAACACCGGGGAGCTGTTTTTT.

V is TRBV25-1 and J is TRBJ2-1; possible D gene TRBD1, 6 bases. This CDR3 has 15 residues. V lost 8 bases and J lost 8, with 22 bases in between. The germline gives CDR1 MGHDK, CDR2 SYGVNS. The CDR3 bases are TGTGCCAGCGGGGCTCCGGGACACCAACAAGATGAGCAGTTCTTC. Protein product: CASGAPGHQQDEQFF.

This clone was counted a few times. This sequence joins TRBV15 and TRBJ1-3; 8 bases agree with TRBD1. The ends lost 2 bases at V and 0 bases at J; junction bases unmatched: 6. Germline V lookup: CDR1 LNHNV, CDR2 YYDKDF (reference sequence). This CDR3 has 17 residues. The DNA of the CDR3 is TGTGCCACCAGCAGATTTCGACAGGGGAGCTCTGGAAACACCATATATTTT. The encoded protein is CATSRFRQGSSGNTIYF.

The chain joins TRBV25-1 to TRBJ2-1, with D possibly being TRBD1 (8 bases). CDR1 and CDR2 from the germline V gene are MGHDK and SYGVNS. The CDR3 spans 15 residues. V was pared by 3 bases and J by 6 bases, with 15 bases between. CDR3 nucleotide sequence: TGTGCCAGCAGTGATCGGGGGGACAGGATCAATGAGCAGTTCTTC. Its protein product is CASSDRGDRINEQFF. Complete variable domain (other parts from reference TRBV25-1 and TRBJ2-1): EADIYQTPRYLVIGTGKKITLECSQTMGHDKMYWYQQDPGMELHLIHYSYGVNSTEKGDLSSESTVSRIRTEHFPLTLESARPSHTSQYLCASSDRGDRINEQFFGPGTRLTVL.

The chain has TRBV13 and TRBJ2-5, with 8 bases lining up with TRBD2. CDR3 length equals 14 residues. From germline, CDR1 is PRHDT and CDR2 FYEKMQ (reference sequence). J gave up 5 bases and V 2 bases, and 4 bases lay outside the gene matches. The CDR3 protein is CASSLREGGETQYF. The CDR3 DNA follows: TGTGCCAGCAGCTTACGGGAGGGCGGTGAGACCCAGTACTTC.

CDR3 nucleotide sequence: TGTGCCTGGGATCTATCCAGACATTCTAACTATGGCTACACCTTC. Translating gives CAWDLSRHSNYGYTF. This chain uses TRBV30 with TRBJ1-2; D remains ambiguous. Trimming shortened V by 5 bases and J by 0 bases, and 16 bases separated the two germline ends. CDR3 size: 15 residues. CDR1 GTSNPN and CDR2 SVGIG come from the germline V gene (reference sequence). The full variable domain, its missing parts supplied by reference TRBV30 and TRBJ1-2, is SQTIHQWPATLVQPVGSPLSLECTVEGTSNPNLYWYRQAAGRGLQLLFYSVGIGQISSEVPQNLSASRPQDRQFILSSKKLLLSDSGFYLCAWDLSRHSNYGYTFGSGTRLTVV.

This chain uses TRBV6-4 with TRBJ2-5; D possibly corresponds to TRBD1 (6 bases). Germline V gene sequence: CDR1 MRHNA, CDR2 SNTAGT. This CDR3 has 15 residues. Trimming left V 6 bases short and J 0 bases short, with 14 bases between. In DNA, the CDR3 is TGTGCCAGCAGCAAAGGTCGGGACAACCAAGAGACCCAGTACTTC. Translation gives CASSKGRDNQETQYF.